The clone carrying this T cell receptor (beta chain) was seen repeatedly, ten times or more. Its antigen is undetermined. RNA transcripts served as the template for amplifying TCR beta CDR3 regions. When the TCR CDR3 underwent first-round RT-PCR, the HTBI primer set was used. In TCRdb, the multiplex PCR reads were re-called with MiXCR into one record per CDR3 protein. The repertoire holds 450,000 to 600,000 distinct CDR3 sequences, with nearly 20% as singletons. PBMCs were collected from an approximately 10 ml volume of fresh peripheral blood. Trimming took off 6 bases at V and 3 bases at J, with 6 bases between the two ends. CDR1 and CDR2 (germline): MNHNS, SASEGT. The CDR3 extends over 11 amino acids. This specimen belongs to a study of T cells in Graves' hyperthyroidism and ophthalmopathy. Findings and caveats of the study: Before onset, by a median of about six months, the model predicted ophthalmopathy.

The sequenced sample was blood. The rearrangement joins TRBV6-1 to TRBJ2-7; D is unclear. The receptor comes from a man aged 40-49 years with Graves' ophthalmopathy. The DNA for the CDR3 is TGTGCCAGCAGAAAGGGCTACGAGCAGTACTTC. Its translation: CASRKGYEQYF.